Shown below are 18 T cell receptor beta chains from a single sample sequenced in a study of molecular identifiers for immune sequencing clone quantification. A single record per CDR3 protein comes from TCRdb applying MiXCR to the PCR reads. This sample yields some 320,000 distinct CDR3 sequences, of which 20% to 25% are seen a single time; about 0.79% belongs to the top ten. Sample: naive CD8+ T cells from blood, with Jurkat cell RNA spiked in. The subset is: FACS-sorted CD8+CD4-CCR7+CD45RA+ naive T cells. The origin of the receptors is a human donor in good health. Some libraries in this study had Jurkat cell RNA spiked in.

The sample holds many counts of this clonotype. The rearrangement links TRBV11-2 to TRBJ2-1, with TRBD2 as a possible D gene (6 bases). This CDR3 comprises 15 residues. Germline V gives CDR1 SGHAT, CDR2 FQNNGV. V lost 1 base and J 8 bases, leaving 15 bases between the germline ends. CDR3 protein: CASSLGGLTNHEQFF. The CDR3 nucleotides are TGTGCCAGCAGCTTAGGGGGACTGACGAACCATGAGCAGTTCTTC.

This clonotype was seen repeatedly, ten times or more. The chain carries TRBV20-1 and TRBJ2-1; D perhaps matches TRBD2 (5 bases). Trimming cost V 5 bases and J 8 bases, with 10 bases left between them. Germline assignment: CDR1 DFQATT and CDR2 SNEGSKA (reference sequence). This CDR3 has 11 residues. The CDR3 nucleotides read TGCAGTGCTTTACAGCGGTATGAGCAGTTCTTC. Translated: CSALQRYEQFF.

V and J are TRBV3-1 and TRBJ1-1; TRBD1 is a possible D gene (5 bases). CDR1 is LGHDT and CDR2 is YNNKEL in the germline V gene (reference sequence). The CDR3 has 17 residues. V dropped 2 bases and J dropped 5 bases, with 21 bases sitting between them. The CDR3 spells CASSQIGGTDPDTEAFF. For the CDR3, the DNA is TGTGCCAGCAGCCAAATCGGGGGGACCGACCCAGATACTGAAGCTTTCTTT.

This clonotype occurred many times. CDR3 amino acids: CSARDLGLDSWYF. CDR3 bases: TGCAGTGCTAGAGATCTTGGGCTCGACTCCTGGTATTTT. V usage is TRBV20-1 and J usage is TRBJ2-3, with D uncertain. Trimming pared 0 bases from V and 14 bases from J, leaving 18 bases between. The CDR3 covers 13 residues. Germline assignment: CDR1 DFQATT and CDR2 SNEGSKA (reference sequence).

This clonotype was recorded many times. The rearrangement joins TRBV7-9 to TRBJ2-1; D is ambiguous. Per the germline V gene, CDR1 is SEHNR and CDR2 is FQNEAQ (reference sequence). The CDR3 totals 15 residues. V lost 1 base, J lost 8 bases, and 15 bases lay in between. CDR3 protein: CASSLGPRSGDEQFF. The CDR3 coding sequence is TGTGCCAGCAGCTTAGGCCCCAGGAGTGGGGATGAGCAGTTCTTC. Supplemented by reference TRBV7-9 and TRBJ2-1, the full variable domain reads DTGVSQNPRHKITKRGQNVTFRCDPISEHNRLYWYRQTLGQGPEFLTYFQNEAQLEKSRLLSDRFSAERPKGSFSTLEIQRTEQGDSAMYLCASSLGPRSGDEQFFGPGTRLTVL.

Concerning this clonotype: A read error may be the cause here, since a much bigger clone is one base away. No conserved phenylalanine or tryptophan is present at the end of the CDR3, so a read error is the likely explanation. The chain combines TRBV13 with TRBJ2-2; maybe TRBD1 (6 bases). This CDR3 has 14 residues. Trimming took 4 bases from V and 13 from J, leaving 19 bases between them. Germline V gives CDR1 PRHDT, CDR2 FYEKMQ (reference sequence). CDR3 sequence reads: CASSSGTSNKRLFS. CDR3 bases: TGTGCCAGCAGCTCCGGGACAAGTAATAAAAGGCTGTTTTCT.

This clonotype was picked up many times. This chain connects TRBV7-9 to TRBJ1-4; D is possibly TRBD1 (5 bases). Per germline, CDR1 SEHNR and CDR2 FQNEAQ (reference sequence). Trimming shortened V by 3 bases and J by 0 bases, and 17 bases separated the two germline ends. This CDR3 has 18 residues. CDR3 in DNA: TGTGCCAGCAGCTTGCTGGACACCCTATATGCAACTAATGAAAAACTGTTTTTT. Translated, it gives CASSLLDTLYATNEKLFF.

This clonotype was counted many times. The J gene is TRBJ1-1, the V gene TRBV14; D call uncertain. V was shortened by 3 bases and J by 4 bases, with 6 bases between the two germline ends. CDR1 and CDR2 from the germline V gene are SGHDN and FVKESK. The CDR3 covers 12 residues. The CDR3 DNA reads as TGTGCCAGCAGCCAGGGATTCACTGAAGCTTTCTTT. Translating gives CASSQGFTEAFF.

This clonotype was counted a few times. This sequence joins TRBV27 and TRBJ2-1; the match to TRBD2 covers 7 bases. CDR3 length equals 14 residues. V trimming: 5 bases; J trimming: 6 bases; junction bases outside the gene matches: 7. Germline V gene lookup returns CDR1 MNHEY and CDR2 SMNVEV (reference sequence). The CDR3 sequence is CASSTPRGVNEQFF. The CDR3 DNA follows: TGTGCCAGCAGTACCCCCCGGGGGGTCAATGAGCAGTTCTTC.

This clonotype was counted ten times or more. The V and J genes are TRBV5-1 and TRBJ1-2; TRBD1 matches 9 bases. CDR3 length: 18 amino acids. V dropped 1 base and J dropped 0; count of bases not matched to a gene: 10. The germline V gene encodes CDR1 SGHRS and CDR2 YFSETQ. CDR3 protein: CASSLSRDRAGANYGYTF. The CDR3 DNA is TGCGCCAGCAGCTTGAGCCGGGACAGGGCGGGAGCTAACTATGGCTACACCTTC.

This clonotype has a handful of counts. The chain joins TRBV11-2 to TRBJ2-3, with 7 bases fitting TRBD1. Germline loops: CDR1 SGHAT, CDR2 FQNNGV. CDR3 length: 16 amino acids. The ends lost 5 bases at V and 0 bases at J; junction bases unmatched: 8. CDR3 sequence: CASSARRGGSTDTQYF. Here the CDR3 DNA reads TGTGCCAGCAGCGCAAGGAGAGGGGGCAGCACAGATACGCAGTATTTT.

The table lists this clonotype with many counts. The chain recombines TRBV2 with TRBJ2-5; possibly TRBD1 for D (5 bases). Per the germline V gene, CDR1 is SNHLY and CDR2 is FYNNEI. This CDR3 has 14 amino acids. V dropped 7 bases and J dropped 2 bases, with 14 bases sitting between them. The DNA for the CDR3 is TGTGCCAGCATAGGGGCAACCGCTCAAGAGACCCAGTACTTC. Translation: CASIGATAQETQYF.

This clonotype was seen repeatedly, ten times or more. The chain couples TRBV4-1 to TRBJ1-1; no reliable D call. This CDR3 is 15 amino acids long. V was trimmed by 1 base and J by 1 base, leaving 10 bases between them. Germline CDR1 reads MGHRA; CDR2 reads YSYEKL. The DNA for the CDR3 is TGCGCCAGCAGCCAAGCCAGTACCTGGAACACTGAAGCTTTCTTT. Amino acid sequence: CASSQASTWNTEAFF.

In the case of this clonotype: A much larger clone lies one base from this, so it may be a read error. This rearrangement joins TRBV11-2 to TRBJ2-7, with D unclear. Per germline, CDR1 SGHAT and CDR2 FQNNGV. The ends were cut back, 6 bases at V and 2 bases at J, with 11 bases in the middle. The length of the CDR3 is 13 residues. The CDR3 coding sequence is TGTGCCAGCAGGGAAACTACTACCTACGAGCAGTACTTC. Residues: CASRETTTYEQYF.

This sequence joins TRBV6-2 or TRBV6-3 and TRBJ2-3, with D uncertain. The CDR3 spans 14 residues. Per the germline V gene, CDR1 is MNHEY and CDR2 is SVGEGT. Trimming took 0 bases from V and 6 from J, leaving 10 bases between them. This chain's CDR3 is CASSYSRAEDTQYF. In DNA, the CDR3 is TGTGCCAGCAGTTACTCGAGAGCAGAGGATACGCAGTATTTT.

There are many counts of this clonotype. The rearrangement uses TRBV7-9 and TRBJ2-2; D perhaps matches TRBD2 (6 bases). V was cut by 8 bases and J by 10 bases, with 17 bases left in between. This CDR3 has 13 amino acids. Germline V CDR1 and CDR2: SEHNR, FQNEAQ (reference sequence). The CDR3 here is CASADTPSEELFF. The CDR3 coding sequence is TGTGCCAGCGCGGACACACCTAGCGAGGAGCTGTTTTTT.

As for this clonotype: A read error is possible here, since a much larger clone lies one base away. The rearrangement joins TRBV5-1 to TRBJ2-1; D not resolved. This CDR3 contains 15 residues. Per the germline V gene, CDR1 is SGHRS and CDR2 is YFSETQ. The CDR3 sequence is CASGFFKSSYNEQFF. CDR3 bases: TGCGCCAGCGGCTTTTTCAAAAGCTCCTACAATGAGCAGTTCTTC.

This clonotype came up once. This may stem from a read error, because a much larger clone lies one nucleotide away. V usage is TRBV21-1 and J usage is TRBJ2-3; the listed D gene, TRBD1, was not tested against the DNA. TRBV21-1 is a pseudogene segment. The CDR3 is 16 amino acids. CDR3: CASSKELAGVTDMQYF. The CDR3 DNA reads as TGTGCCAGCAGCAAAGAATTGGCAGGGGTCACAGATATGCAGTATTTT.